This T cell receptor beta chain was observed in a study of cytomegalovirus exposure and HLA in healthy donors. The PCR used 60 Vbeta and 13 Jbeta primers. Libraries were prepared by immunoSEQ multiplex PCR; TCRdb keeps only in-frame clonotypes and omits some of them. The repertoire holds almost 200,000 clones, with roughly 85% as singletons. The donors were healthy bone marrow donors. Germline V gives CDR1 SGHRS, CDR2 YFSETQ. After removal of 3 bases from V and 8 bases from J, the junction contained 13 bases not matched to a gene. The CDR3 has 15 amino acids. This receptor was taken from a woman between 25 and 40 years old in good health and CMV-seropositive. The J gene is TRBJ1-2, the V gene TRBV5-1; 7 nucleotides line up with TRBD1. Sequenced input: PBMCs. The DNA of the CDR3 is TGCGCCAGCAGCTGGCGACAGGGTGGTCTTAACGGCTACACCTTC. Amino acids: CASSWRQGGLNGYTF.